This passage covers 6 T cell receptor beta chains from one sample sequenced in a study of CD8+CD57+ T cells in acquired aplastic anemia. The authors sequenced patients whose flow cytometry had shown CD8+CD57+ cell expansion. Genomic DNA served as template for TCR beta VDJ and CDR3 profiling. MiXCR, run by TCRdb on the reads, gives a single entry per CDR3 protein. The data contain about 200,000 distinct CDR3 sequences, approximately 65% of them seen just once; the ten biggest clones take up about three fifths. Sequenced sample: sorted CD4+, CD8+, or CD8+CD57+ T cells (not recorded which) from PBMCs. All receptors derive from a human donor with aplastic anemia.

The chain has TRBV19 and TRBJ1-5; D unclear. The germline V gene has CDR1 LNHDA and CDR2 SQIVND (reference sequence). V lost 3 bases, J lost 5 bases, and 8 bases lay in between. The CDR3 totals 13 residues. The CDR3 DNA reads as TGTGCCAGTAGTATCGGGTGGGATCAGCCCCAGCATTTT. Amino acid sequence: CASSIGWDQPQHF.

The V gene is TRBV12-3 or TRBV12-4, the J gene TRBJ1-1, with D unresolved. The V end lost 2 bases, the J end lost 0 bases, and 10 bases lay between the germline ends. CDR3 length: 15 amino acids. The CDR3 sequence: CASSLRQQMNTEAFF. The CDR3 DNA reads TGTGCCAGCAGTTTACGGCAGCAAATGAACACTGAAGCTTTCTTT.

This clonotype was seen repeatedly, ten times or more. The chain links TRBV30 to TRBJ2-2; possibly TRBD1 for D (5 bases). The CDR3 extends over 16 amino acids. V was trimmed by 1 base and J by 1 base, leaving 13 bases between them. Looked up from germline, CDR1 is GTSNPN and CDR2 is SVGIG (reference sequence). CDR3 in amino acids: CAWSALGHRNTGELFF. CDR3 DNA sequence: TGTGCCTGGAGTGCTCTCGGACACCGGAACACCGGGGAGCTGTTTTTT.

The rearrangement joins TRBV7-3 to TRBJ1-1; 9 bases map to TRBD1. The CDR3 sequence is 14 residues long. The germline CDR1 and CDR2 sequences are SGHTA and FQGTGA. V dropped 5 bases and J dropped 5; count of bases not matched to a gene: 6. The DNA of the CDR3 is TGTGCCAGCAGCAACAGGGGGCGAGGGACTGAAGCTTTCTTT. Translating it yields CASSNRGRGTEAFF.

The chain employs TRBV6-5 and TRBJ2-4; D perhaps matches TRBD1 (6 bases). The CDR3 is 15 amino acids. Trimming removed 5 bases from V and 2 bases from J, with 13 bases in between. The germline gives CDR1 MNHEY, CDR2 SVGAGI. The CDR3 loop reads CASSEPRGTKNIQYF. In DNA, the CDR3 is TGTGCCAGCAGTGAACCCAGGGGTACCAAAAACATTCAGTACTTC.

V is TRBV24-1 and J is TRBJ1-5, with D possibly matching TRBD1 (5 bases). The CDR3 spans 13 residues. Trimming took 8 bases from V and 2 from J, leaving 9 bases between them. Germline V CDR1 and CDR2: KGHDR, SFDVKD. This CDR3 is CATNRDGNQPQHF. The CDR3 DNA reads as TGTGCCACCAACCGGGACGGCAATCAGCCCCAGCATTTT.